Reported below is one T cell receptor (beta chain). Its antigen is currently unknown. The CDR3 spans 14 residues. Trimming pared 3 bases from V and 3 bases from J, leaving 10 bases between. CDR1 is MNHEY and CDR2 is SVGAGI in the germline V gene. The TCR beta cDNA libraries contained unique molecular identifiers. The T cell input of about 0.9 to 10 million gave roughly 0.5 million cDNA molecules. One entry per CDR3 protein, called by TCRdb with MiXCR from the PCR reads. This table has 600,000 to 750,000 distinct CDR3 sequences, approximately 59% appearing once. These data belong to a study of post-analysis software for immune sequencing data. Regarding the study as a whole: Significantly lower normalized Chao1 diversity was found in patients with multiple sclerosis relative to controls. Four or five TRBV segments (TRBV5-6, TRBV5-1 and TRBV20-1 among them) occurred more frequently in patients than in controls.

This chain connects TRBV6-5 to TRBJ2-3; D perhaps matches TRBD2 (5 bases). Material: blood. The sequence was collected from a girl aged 2-9 years with multiple sclerosis. The CDR3 loop is CASSYTSGTDTQYF. The DNA of the CDR3 is TGTGCCAGCAGTTATACCTCGGGGACAGATACGCAGTATTTT.